These 31 T cell receptor beta chains originate from one sample sequenced in a study of vaccination effects on CD4 cells after COVID-19. Profiled with immunoSEQ multiplex PCR; TCRdb holds only in-frame clones, not every one. Here the sample spans about 23,000 clones, 70% to 75% being singletons. These receptors lack a known antigen. Sequencing was preceded by expansion of antigen-specific CD4+ T cells with viral peptide pools in the ViraFEST assay. Isolating CD4+ T cells followed 9 to 10 days of culture. Negative nucleocapsid antibody tests before and after vaccination confirmed no previous SARS-CoV-2 infection. The source material was CD4+ T cells from PBMCs cultured with SARS-CoV-2 spike peptides, sampled before COVID-19 vaccination. All receptors derive from a human donor who received a COVID-19 vaccine.

CDR3 in DNA: TGCGCCAGCAGCTTGAACAGGGGGTCCTACGAGCAGTACTTC. Protein sequence: CASSLNRGSYEQYF. The genes are TRBV5-1 and TRBJ2-7, with 8 bases fitting TRBD1. Germline CDR1 and CDR2: SGHRS and YFSETQ. V shed 1 base, J shed 1 base, and the junction held 1 base outside the gene matches. The CDR3 has 14 amino acids.

The CDR3 nucleotides are TGTGCCAGCAGCTTACCGGGGGGGCCGCGTGAGCAGTTCTTC. This translates into CASSLPGGPREQFF. J is TRBJ2-1 and V is TRBV7-8; 8 nucleotides align to TRBD2. CDR1 and CDR2 (germline): SGHVS, FQNEAQ. The ends lost 2 bases at V and 9 bases at J; junction bases unmatched: 6. CDR3 size: 14 residues.

The sample holds a few counts of this clone. The chain uses TRBV6-1 and TRBJ1-1; D gene uncertain. Germline CDR1 and CDR2: MNHNS and SASEGT. The CDR3 length is 13 residues. Trimming took 2 bases from V and 2 from J, leaving 6 bases between them. The CDR3 nucleotides read TGTGCCAGCAGTGAAACCACTAACACTGAAGCTTTCTTT. It is translated as CASSETTNTEAFF.

The V call is TRBV18, the J call TRBJ2-1; 9 bases match TRBD2. The germline V gene encodes CDR1 KGHSH and CDR2 LQKENI. CDR3 length: 15 amino acids. The trim removed 6 bases at V and 9 bases at J, leaving 12 bases unmatched. This chain's CDR3 is CASSPGLASPGEQFF. The CDR3 region has the DNA TGTGCCAGCTCGCCGGGACTAGCATCCCCAGGTGAGCAGTTCTTC. The full variable domain, its missing parts supplied by reference TRBV18 and TRBJ2-1, is NAGVMQNPRHLVRRRGQEARLRCSPMKGHSHVYWYRQLPEEGLKFMVYLQKENIIDESGMPKERFSAEFPKEGPSILRIQQVVRGDSAAYFCASSPGLASPGEQFFGPGTRLTVL.

V is TRBV7-9 and J is TRBJ1-1; D might be TRBD1 (5 bases). The CDR3 is 14 amino acids. V lost 8 bases and J 5 bases, leaving 18 bases between the germline ends. CDR1 and CDR2 from the germline V gene are SEHNR and FQNEAQ (reference sequence). The CDR3 reads CASGSELGLTEAFF. The CDR3 DNA reads as TGTGCCAGCGGGTCAGAATTGGGGCTAACTGAAGCTTTCTTT.

J is TRBJ1-1 and V is TRBV4-1; possible D gene TRBD1, 5 bases. Trimming removed 1 base from V and 5 bases from J, with 20 bases in between. The germline gives CDR1 MGHRA, CDR2 YSYEKL. The CDR3 extends over 17 amino acids. CDR3 region: CASSQGPQGSRGTEAFF. The CDR3 DNA is TGCGCCAGCAGCCAAGGCCCCCAGGGTAGTCGTGGGACTGAAGCTTTCTTT.

In this sample, this clone turned up a few times. CDR3 region: CASSYTGGYGYTF. The CDR3 nucleotides read TGTGCCAGCAGCTATACAGGGGGCTATGGCTACACCTTC. V usage is TRBV5-5 and J usage is TRBJ1-2; 8 bases agree with TRBD1. Germline V gives CDR1 SGHKS, CDR2 YYEKEE (reference sequence). Unmatched junction bases numbered 2, after V lost 3 bases and J lost 4 bases. The CDR3 is made up of 13 amino acids.

V usage is TRBV5-1 and J usage is TRBJ2-7; D may correspond to TRBD1 or TRBD2 (5 bases each). Germline CDR1 reads SGHRS; CDR2 reads YFSETQ. Deletions cut 0 bases from V and 0 bases from J, with 13 bases between. The CDR3 extends over 16 amino acids. The CDR3 spells CASSLGDAGSSYEQYF. The CDR3 DNA reads TGCGCCAGCAGCTTGGGCGACGCAGGGAGCTCCTACGAGCAGTACTTC.

CDR3 region: CASSESQGRPEEQYF. DNA for the CDR3: TGTGCCAGCAGTGAATCACAGGGTAGGCCCGAAGAGCAGTACTTC. V gene TRBV25-1 combines with J gene TRBJ2-7; D possibly corresponds to TRBD1 (6 bases). V was clipped by 1 base and J by 7 bases, with 17 bases between them. The CDR3 has 15 residues. Per the germline V gene, CDR1 is MGHDK and CDR2 is SYGVNS.

This rearrangement joins TRBV5-1 to TRBJ1-1; D may be TRBD1 (5 bases). The ends were cut back, 3 bases at V and 9 bases at J, with 18 bases in the middle. Germline V CDR1 and CDR2: SGHRS, YFSETQ. This CDR3 is built from 14 residues. For the CDR3, the DNA is TGCGCCAGCAGCTCCGGGACGGCGGCCTATCAAGCTTTCTTT. Translated, it gives CASSSGTAAYQAFF.

The CDR3 DNA reads as TGTGCCAGTTACAGGGTTAGAGGCACTGAAGCTTTCTTT. Protein sequence: CASYRVRGTEAFF. The J gene is TRBJ1-1, the V gene TRBV6-5; D may be TRBD1 (6 bases). Germline values: CDR1 MNHEY, CDR2 SVGAGI. The CDR3 has 13 residues. Trimming stripped 9 bases from V and 4 bases from J, with 15 bases between.

The chain carries TRBV19 and TRBJ1-2, with TRBD1 identical over 7 bases. Germline CDR1 LNHDA, CDR2 SQIVND (reference sequence). The CDR3 is 13 residues long. J gave up 1 base and V 9 bases, and 5 bases lay outside the gene matches. In nucleotides, the CDR3 is TGTGCCAGCCACAGGGGTAATAACTATGGCTACACCTTC. As protein: CASHRGNNYGYTF.

This clone was observed a handful of times. CDR3: CARRRPASGNTIYF. CDR3 in DNA: TGTGCCAGACGAAGACCAGCCTCTGGAAACACCATATATTTT. The chain joins TRBV19 to TRBJ1-3; D uncertain. V lost 9 bases and J lost 0, with 12 bases in between. Germline CDR1 reads LNHDA; CDR2 reads SQIVND (reference sequence). This CDR3 is 14 amino acids long.

The chain carries TRBV6-5 and TRBJ2-3; D is possibly TRBD1 or TRBD2 (5 bases each). The germline CDR1 and CDR2 sequences are MNHEY and SVGAGI. The CDR3 loop spans 14 amino acids. V was pared by 7 bases and J by 5 bases, with 16 bases between. CDR3 in amino acids: CASIWGTMGDTQYF. CDR3 nucleotide sequence: TGTGCCAGCATATGGGGGACCATGGGAGATACGCAGTATTTT.

The gene calls are TRBV2 and TRBJ1-1, with D perhaps matching TRBD1 (6 bases). V was clipped by 5 bases and J by 7 bases, with 14 bases between them. Germline loops: CDR1 SNHLY, CDR2 FYNNEI. The CDR3 runs to 13 residues. The CDR3 coding sequence is TGTGCCAGCAGTAAGGCGGGGGGGCGTGAAGCTTTCTTT. Translated, it gives CASSKAGGREAFF.

J is TRBJ1-1 and V is TRBV25-1; D is possibly TRBD1 (6 bases). CDR1 MGHDK and CDR2 SYGVNS come from the germline V gene. The germline V and J ends were trimmed by 8 bases and 1 base, with 17 bases remaining between them. This CDR3 is 15 amino acids long. CDR3 sequence: CASGSPGGRNTEAFF. The CDR3 nucleotides read TGTGCCAGCGGGTCGCCGGGGGGCCGGAACACTGAAGCTTTCTTT.

This sequence joins TRBV6-4 and TRBJ1-1; perhaps TRBD1 as D (5 bases). CDR1 MRHNA and CDR2 SNTAGT come from the germline V gene. The ends were cut back, 1 base at V and 5 bases at J, with 11 bases in the middle. The CDR3 consists of 14 residues. CDR3 DNA sequence: TGTGCCAGCAGTGACTTTTCATGGGGGACTGAAGCTTTCTTT. This sequence encodes CASSDFSWGTEAFF.

There are a few counts of this clone. CDR3 DNA: TGTGCCAGCAGCCGGGAAAGAGGACAGGGGCAAGGCTACACCTTC. Translated, it gives CASSRERGQGQGYTF. The chain is built from TRBV3-1 (or the pseudogene TRBV3-2) and TRBJ1-2; TRBD1 matches at 9 bases. Germline V lookup: CDR1 LGHDT, CDR2 YNNKEL (reference sequence). This CDR3 comprises 15 residues. Trimming removed 4 bases from V and 8 bases from J; junction bases left unmatched: 11.

For the CDR3, the DNA is TGTGCCAGCAGCCAAGATGGAACCGGGGCCAACGTCCTGACTTTC. This codes for CASSQDGTGANVLTF. This chain uses TRBV14 with TRBJ2-6; D gene ambiguous. This CDR3 has 15 amino acids. Germline values: CDR1 SGHDN, CDR2 FVKESK. Trimming removed 0 bases from V and 4 bases from J, with 7 bases in between.

J is TRBJ2-1 and V is TRBV6-1; D uncertain. The germline V gene has CDR1 MNHNS and CDR2 SASEGT. V shed 0 bases and J shed 12 bases, with 15 bases lying between them. This CDR3 region has 14 residues. CDR3 bases: TGTGCCAGCAGTGAAGCGGAGTGGGCCGGCGGGCAGTTCTTC. It is translated as CASSEAEWAGGQFF.

The rearrangement joins TRBV5-1 to TRBJ2-7; D is perhaps TRBD1 or TRBD2 (5 bases each). The CDR3 loop spans 16 amino acids. Trimming shortened V by 0 bases and J by 6 bases, and 19 bases separated the two germline ends. Germline CDR1 is SGHRS and CDR2 is YFSETQ. This CDR3 reads CASSLEQTLTRGEQYF. CDR3 sequence (DNA): TGCGCCAGCAGCTTGGAACAAACCTTAACGAGGGGCGAGCAGTACTTC.

V usage is TRBV9 and J usage is TRBJ2-7; D is perhaps TRBD1 (5 bases). V was trimmed by 10 bases and J by 2 bases, leaving 16 bases between them. CDR1 and CDR2 from the germline V gene are SGDLS and YYNGEE. The CDR3 spans 13 residues. CDR3 protein: CACWGNLTYEQYF. DNA of the CDR3: TGTGCCTGTTGGGGCAACCTCACCTACGAGCAGTACTTC.

The CDR3, as DNA: TGTGCCAGCAGCACCGGGACAGGCCCTGCTAACTATGGCTACACCTTC. Its protein product is CASSTGTGPANYGYTF. V usage is TRBV28 and J usage is TRBJ1-2; 8 bases are a match to TRBD1. V lost 6 bases and J lost 0; bases outside the gene matches: 9. Germline V gene data show CDR1 as MDHEN and CDR2 as SYDVKM. The CDR3 runs to 16 residues.

This clone came up a few times. The chain couples TRBV16 to TRBJ2-7; TRBD2 matches at 15 bases. CDR3 length: 18 amino acids. Germline V gives CDR1 KGHSY, CDR2 FQNENV. Trimming cost V 5 bases and J 0 bases; bases outside gene matches: 8. In DNA, the CDR3 is TGTGCCAGCAGCTCCCCCGGGACTAGCGGGAGGTTCTCCTACGAGCAGTACTTC. As protein: CASSSPGTSGRFSYEQYF.

This chain links TRBV5-1 with TRBJ1-4, with 7 bases that match TRBD1. Germline CDR1 reads SGHRS; CDR2 reads YFSETQ. The CDR3 has 14 amino acids. J gave up 3 bases and V 5 bases, and 4 bases lay outside the gene matches. Here the CDR3 reads CASSRDRSNEKLFF. The CDR3 bases are TGCGCCAGCAGTCGGGACAGATCTAATGAAAAACTGTTTTTT.

The V and J genes are TRBV9 and TRBJ2-3; D might be TRBD2 (5 bases). CDR1 and CDR2 (germline): SGDLS, YYNGEE. The ends were cut back, 1 base at V and 1 base at J, with 13 bases in the middle. The CDR3 length is 16 residues. The CDR3 nucleotides are TGTGCCAGCAGCGTATACGGGGTCTCTCGCACAGATACGCAGTATTTT. It is translated as CASSVYGVSRTDTQYF.

The chain links TRBV18 to TRBJ1-1; D not certain. The CDR3 runs 13 residues. The V gene lost 0 bases and the J gene lost 3 bases, with 5 bases spanning the gap. Per germline, CDR1 KGHSH and CDR2 LQKENI. In DNA, the CDR3 is TGTGCCAGCTCACCACCGCTGGACACTGAAGCTTTCTTT. It is translated as CASSPPLDTEAFF. The full variable domain, rest sourced from reference TRBV18 and TRBJ1-1, is NAGVMQNPRHLVRRRGQEARLRCSPMKGHSHVYWYRQLPEEGLKFMVYLQKENIIDESGMPKERFSAEFPKEGPSILRIQQVVRGDSAAYFCASSPPLDTEAFFGQGTRLTVV.

V and J are TRBV5-4 and TRBJ2-7, with TRBD1 as a possible D gene (5 bases). The CDR3 length is 12 residues. Trimming shortened V by 5 bases and J by 3 bases, and 9 bases separated the two germline ends. The germline V gene encodes CDR1 SGHNT and CDR2 YYREEE (reference sequence). CDR3 in amino acids: CASSTDNYEQYF. DNA of the CDR3: TGTGCCAGCAGTACGGACAACTACGAGCAGTACTTC. The full variable domain, completed using reference TRBV5-4 and TRBJ2-7, is ETGVTQSPTHLIKTRGQQVTLRCSSQSGHNTVSWYQQALGQGPQFIFQYYREEENGRGNFPPRFSGLQFPNYSSELNVNALELDDSALYLCASSTDNYEQYFGPGTRLTVT.

CDR3 amino acids: CASSRSGRANEQYF. In DNA form, the CDR3 reads TGTGCCAGCAGCCGTAGCGGGAGGGCTAACGAGCAGTACTTC. The chain carries TRBV3-1 (or the pseudogene TRBV3-2) and TRBJ2-7, with TRBD2 matching 11 bases. The CDR3 is 14 amino acids. V lost 4 bases to trimming and J lost 5 bases; unmatched junction nucleotides: 4. From germline, CDR1 is LGHDT and CDR2 YNNKEL (reference sequence).

The CDR3 sequence is CASSPRGGTADTQYF. For the CDR3, the DNA is TGTGCCAGCAGCCCCAGGGGGGGGACGGCAGATACGCAGTATTTT. The rearrangement joins TRBV7-9 to TRBJ2-3, with D perhaps assigned TRBD1 or TRBD2 (7 bases each). Trimming removed 5 bases at V and 4 bases at J, with 16 bases between. CDR3 length equals 15 residues. CDR1 is SEHNR and CDR2 is FQNEAQ in the germline V gene (reference sequence).

This clone has just a few counts. V is TRBV27 and J is TRBJ1-1; 7 nucleotides match TRBD1. Trimming removed 0 bases from V and 0 bases from J; junction bases left unmatched: 7. This CDR3 has 17 amino acids. Germline V gives CDR1 MNHEY, CDR2 SMNVEV (reference sequence). The CDR3 region has the DNA TGTGCCAGCAGTTTATCAGGGGGCTGGGGTATGAACACTGAAGCTTTCTTT. Protein: CASSLSGGWGMNTEAFF.